These T cell receptor beta chains were read from a single sample in a study of T cells after yellow fever vaccination. TCRdb ran MiXCR on the 5' RACE reads and lists one entry per CDR3 protein. The table has 120,000 or so distinct CDR3 sequences, 8% to 10% seen once; the top ten hold around 40%. The sample here was CD8+ T cells sorted from PBMCs, taken on the day of the yellow fever booster vaccination. The receptors originated from a young man who received the YFV17D yellow fever vaccine. CDR3s include the opening cysteine and the closing phenylalanine or tryptophan. A D gene is named only where the DNA matches it firmly. A clone size is listed for some rows: how often the clone was seen (once, few, many), or a class if it is expanded.

j_gene | d_gene | abundance | v_gene | CDR3aa | CDR3nt
TRBJ2-1 | . | . | TRBV7-2 | CASSLALEGGVAYNEQFF | TGTGCCAGCAGCTTAGCGCTAGAAGGCGGGGTGGCCTACAATGAGCAGTTCTTC
TRBJ2-1 | TRBD2 | . | TRBV4-3 | CASSQDSGGVDEQFF | TGCGCCAGCAGCCAAGATAGCGGGGGGGTGGATGAGCAGTTCTTC
TRBJ2-1 | TRBD2 | few | TRBV4-3 | CASSQGSGGFEQFF | TGCGCCAGCAGCCAAGGGAGCGGGGGATTTGAGCAGTTCTTC
TRBJ1-5 | . | . | TRBV12-3/TRBV12-4 | CASSLPFNQPQHF | TGTGCCAGCAGTTTACCGTTCAATCAGCCCCAGCATTTT
TRBJ1-5 | . | . | TRBV6-2/TRBV6-3 | CASSAAGRGPSAQHF | TGTGCCAGCAGTGCGGCGGGACGGGGACCTTCAGCCCAGCATTTT
TRBJ1-5 | . | . | TRBV20-1 | CSARDSRVGGQPQHF | TGCAGTGCTAGAGATTCTCGGGTGGGGGGTCAGCCCCAGCATTTT
TRBJ2-2 | TRBD2 | . | TRBV6-5 | CASSWTSGVNTGELFF | TGTGCCAGCAGTTGGACTAGCGGGGTGAACACCGGGGAGCTGTTTTTT
TRBJ1-4 | . | . | TRBV25-1 | CASSGTRGEKLFF | TGTGCCAGCAGTGGGACACGGGGGGAAAAACTGTTTTTT
TRBJ1-6 | TRBD1 | . | TRBV7-9 | CASSSSPGQGNSPLHF | TGTGCCAGCAGCTCCTCCCCGGGACAGGGTAATTCACCCCTCCACTTT
TRBJ1-1 | . | few | TRBV6-5 | CASSYSRDRMNTEAFF | TGTGCCAGCAGTTACTCGAGGGACCGCATGAACACTGAAGCTTTCTTT
TRBJ1-6 | TRBD1 | many | TRBV7-2 | CASSWTGPNSPLHF | TGTGCCAGCAGCTGGACAGGGCCAAATTCACCCCTCCACTTT
TRBJ2-1 | TRBD1 | . | TRBV4-1 | CASSQDSGGGYNEQFF | TGCGCCAGCAGCCAAGATTCAGGGGGCGGTTACAATGAGCAGTTCTTC
TRBJ2-7 | . | few | TRBV2 | CASRGEGTASYEQYF | TGTGCCAGCAGGGGGGAGGGGACAGCCTCCTACGAGCAGTACTTC
TRBJ2-1 | TRBD1 | . | TRBV6-1 | CASSRGLYNEQFF | TGTGCCAGCAGCAGGGGGCTCTACAATGAGCAGTTCTTC
TRBJ2-2 | TRBD1 | few | TRBV7-9 | CASSSFAGQGTGELFF | TGTGCCAGCAGCTCTTTCGCGGGACAGGGCACCGGGGAGCTGTTTTTT
TRBJ2-1 | TRBD2 | . | TRBV27 | CASSSPRTRNEQFF | TGTGCCAGCAGTTCGCCCCGGACTAGAAATGAGCAGTTCTTC
TRBJ2-7 | . | . | TRBV5-1 | CASSLPSNRRYYEQYF | TGCGCCAGCAGCTTGCCCTCGAACAGGCGATACTACGAGCAGTACTTC
TRBJ1-2 | . | . | TRBV24-1 | CATSSDRFNYGYTF | TGTGCCACCAGTTCGGACAGATTTAACTATGGCTACACCTTC
TRBJ2-5 | TRBD1 | . | TRBV5-1 | CASSLLTAGQGAKAQYF | TGCGCCAGCAGCTTATTGACCGCGGGACAGGGGGCCAAGGCTCAGTACTTC
TRBJ2-5 | TRBD1 | . | TRBV7-9 | CASSRNRGVGQETQYF | TGTGCCAGCAGTCGTAACAGGGGAGTCGGGCAAGAGACCCAGTACTTC
TRBJ2-1 | TRBD2 | few | TRBV12-3/TRBV12-4 | CASSSLTSGNEQFF | TGTGCCAGCAGTTCACTTACTAGCGGCAATGAGCAGTTCTTC
TRBJ2-3 | TRBD2 | few | TRBV9 | CASSVDPGLVADTQYF | TGTGCCAGCAGCGTAGACCCGGGACTAGTGGCAGATACGCAGTATTTT
TRBJ2-2 | TRBD2 | few | TRBV20-1 | CSAPRTSGGGHRGPLF | TGCAGTGCCCCGAGGACTAGCGGGGGGGGACACCGGGGACCCCTTTTT
TRBJ2-3 | . | few | TRBV27 | CASSYYPSTDTQYF | TGTGCCAGCAGTTATTACCCTAGCACAGATACGCAGTATTTT
TRBJ2-6 | . | many | TRBV6-2/TRBV6-3 | CASLPRGDLGSGANVLTF | TGTGCCAGCCTTCCCAGGGGGGATCTGGGCTCTGGGGCCAACGTCCTGACTTTC
TRBJ1-4 | . | few | TRBV4-1 | CASSQDPRVYEKLFF | TGCGCCAGCAGCCAAGACCCCAGGGTTTATGAAAAACTGTTTTTT
TRBJ2-7 | . | . | TRBV27 | CASAVGSSYEQYF | TGTGCCAGCGCGGTAGGGAGCTCCTACGAGCAGTACTTC
TRBJ2-1 | . | many | TRBV19 | CASSNRASYNEQFF | TGTGCCAGTAGTAACCGGGCCTCCTACAATGAGCAGTTCTTC
TRBJ1-1 | TRBD1 | few | TRBV2 | CASMQGTVGTEAFF | TGTGCCAGCATGCAGGGGACAGTGGGCACTGAAGCTTTCTTT
TRBJ2-7 | . | few | TRBV7-9 | CASSISSHEQYF | TGTGCCAGCAGCATCTCCTCGCACGAGCAGTACTTC
TRBJ2-3 | TRBD2 | many | TRBV4-3 | CASSQEIAGDSTDTQYF | TGCGCCAGCAGCCAAGAGATAGCGGGGGATAGCACAGATACGCAGTATTTT
TRBJ1-1 | . | many | TRBV27 | CASTLTSANTEAFF | TGTGCCAGCACCCTGACGAGTGCGAACACTGAAGCTTTCTTT
TRBJ2-1 | TRBD1 | few | TRBV6-6 | CASSPNRGNEQFF | TGTGCCAGCAGTCCAAACAGGGGGAATGAGCAGTTCTTC
TRBJ2-1 | . | . | TRBV7-9 | CASSPAEGGPNEQFF | TGTGCCAGCAGCCCTGCGGAGGGGGGGCCGAATGAGCAGTTCTTC
TRBJ1-2 | . | . | TRBV12-3/TRBV12-4 | CASSLVLNYGYTF | TGTGCCAGCAGTTTGGTCCTGAACTATGGCTACACCTTC
TRBJ2-3 | . | . | TRBV19 | CASRTGAISADTQYF | TGTGCCAGTAGAACGGGGGCGATTTCTGCAGATACGCAGTATTTT
TRBJ1-1 | . | few | TRBV12-3/TRBV12-4 | CATNRGTEAFF | TGTGCCACAAACCGAGGCACTGAAGCTTTCTTT
TRBJ2-2 | . | . | TRBV19 | CASRKDSGELFF | TGTGCCAGTAGAAAGGACTCCGGGGAGCTGTTTTTT
TRBJ2-5 | . | many | TRBV4-2 | CASSQDRPGQETQYF | TGTGCCAGCAGCCAAGATCGTCCAGGACAAGAGACCCAGTACTTC
TRBJ2-5 | . | . | TRBV27 | CASRPTGTETQYF | TGTGCCAGCAGGCCCACAGGGACAGAGACCCAGTACTTC
TRBJ2-7 | TRBD1 | many | TRBV18 | CASSGDRELYEQYF | TGTGCCAGCTCAGGCGACAGGGAGCTCTACGAGCAGTACTTC
TRBJ2-7 | TRBD1 | . | TRBV27 | CASSLGTGGNEQYF | TGTGCCAGCAGTTTAGGGACAGGGGGCAACGAGCAGTACTTC
TRBJ2-6 | . | . | TRBV24-1 | CATSAAGANVLTF | TGTGCCACCAGTGCTGCTGGGGCCAACGTCCTGACTTTC
TRBJ1-1 | . | . | TRBV18 | CASSPKMTLNTEAFF | TGTGCCAGCTCACCAAAGATGACGTTGAACACTGAAGCTTTCTTT
TRBJ2-7 | . | few | TRBV7-9 | CASSLGQIYEQYF | TGTGCCAGCAGCCTGGGGCAGATCTACGAGCAGTACTTC
TRBJ2-7 | . | . | TRBV3-2 | CASSQAAFEQYF | TGTGCCAGCAGCCAAGCGGCGTTCGAGCAGTACTTC
TRBJ2-3 | TRBD2 | many | TRBV20-1 | CSAYPLLAGGRTDTQYF | TGCAGTGCCTATCCCCTCCTAGCGGGGGGGCGCACAGATACGCAGTATTTT
TRBJ2-5 | . | . | TRBV3-1 | CASSQHNQETQYF | TGTGCCAGCAGCCAACACAACCAAGAGACCCAGTACTTC
TRBJ1-1 | . | few | TRBV4-2 | CASSQDRWDTEAFF | TGTGCCAGCAGCCAAGATCGGTGGGACACTGAAGCTTTCTTT
TRBJ1-6 | . | . | TRBV11-2 | CASSTPPEKNSPLHF | TGTGCCAGCAGCACCCCACCGGAAAAGAATTCACCCCTCCACTTT
TRBJ2-3 | . | . | TRBV9 | CASGERGTDTQYF | TGTGCCAGCGGAGAGCGGGGCACAGATACGCAGTATTTT
TRBJ2-1 | TRBD1 | many | TRBV9 | CASSARTGQNYNEQFF | TGTGCCAGCAGCGCCCGAACGGGACAGAACTACAATGAGCAGTTCTTC